The rows below give T cell receptor beta chains drawn from one sample of a study of blood T cell repertoires in COVID-19. Assay used: immunoSEQ multiplex PCR; TCRdb lists only in-frame clones, some missing. Of roughly 250,000 clones listed, more than 75% are singletons. Material: peripheral blood. These receptors were taken from a woman in her thirties or forties who had recovered from COVID-19. The CDR3 runs from the conserved cysteine through the conserved F or W. The order of the fields is V gene, CDR3 length, J gene, clone size, D gene, CDR3 DNA, CDR3 protein. A D gene is named only where the DNA matches it firmly. Clone size is shown for a subset of rows, as once, few, many or a class of expanded clone.

>TRBV7-2|15|TRBJ2-5|-|TRBD2
TGTGCCAACAGCCCCAGGACTAGCGGCCAAGAGACCCAGTACTTC
CANSPRTSGQETQYF
>TRBV2|15|TRBJ2-3|-|-
TGTGCCAGCAGTGAACTCCGGAGTAGCACAGATACGCAGTATTTT
CASSELRSSTDTQYF
>TRBV6-4|14|TRBJ2-1|medium-sized|-
TGTGCCAGCAGTGACTCGAGGGGCGGGGATGAGCAGTTCTTC
CASSDSRGGDEQFF
>TRBV27|14|TRBJ1-5|once|-
TGTGCCAGCAGTTTATCTGCCGGGGGGCACCCCCAGCATTTT
CASSLSAGGHPQHF
>TRBV6-5|12|TRBJ1-2|-|-
TGTGCCAGCAGTTCCGGACAGTCTGGCTACACCTTC
CASSSGQSGYTF
>TRBV3-1/TRBV3-2|16|TRBJ1-6|-|-
TGTGCCAGCAGCCGCTTCGGACAGCCTTATAATTCACCCCTCCACTTT
CASSRFGQPYNSPLHF
>TRBV19|18|TRBJ1-2|-|TRBD1
TGTGCCAGTAGTATTGTCCGAGGGACAGGGAGGGGTGGGTATGGCTACACCTTC
CASSIVRGTGRGGYGYTF
>TRBV27|13|TRBJ2-5|-|-
TGTGCCAGCAGTACAGGCTCCCAAGAGACCCAGTACTTC
CASSTGSQETQYF
>TRBV6-2/TRBV6-3|15|TRBJ1-1|-|-
TGTGCCAGCAGGTACCCAGGGCGAGCGAACACTGAAGCTTTCTTT
CASRYPGRANTEAFF
>TRBV9|16|TRBJ2-4|-|-
TGTGCCAGCAGCGTAGAGGGGGGGTTGGTCAAAAACATTCAGTACTTC
CASSVEGGLVKNIQYF
>TRBV3-1/TRBV3-2|14|TRBJ2-7|-|-
TGTGCCAGCAGCCAAGGTGGCGGAGCCTACGAGCAGTACTTC
CASSQGGGAYEQYF
>TRBV10-1|13|TRBJ2-1|-|TRBD2
TGCGCCAGCAGCGAACTAGCGACCGGTGAGCAGTTCTTC
CASSELATGEQFF
>TRBV9|17|TRBJ1-4|-|TRBD1
TGTGCCAGCAGCGCACCGGCGCCCGGGACAGTTAATGAAAAACTGTTTTTT
CASSAPAPGTVNEKLFF
>TRBV7-8|15|TRBJ2-1|-|TRBD2
TGTGCCAGCAGCACCAGCGGGAGGGCCGGGGATGAGCAGTTCTTC
CASSTSGRAGDEQFF
>TRBV6-5|13|TRBJ1-3|-|-
TGTGCCAGCGGAATCGGAGCTGGAAACACCATATATTTT
CASGIGAGNTIYF
>TRBV3-1/TRBV3-2|16|TRBJ1-6|-|TRBD1
TGTGCCAGCAGCCAAGGCCCAGGGGGTTTGGATTCACCCCTCCACTTT
CASSQGPGGLDSPLHF
>TRBV5-1|14|TRBJ1-4|-|TRBD1
TGCGCCAGCACCCGGACAGGGCTGGGCGAAAAACTGTTTTTT
CASTRTGLGEKLFF
>TRBV19|14|TRBJ2-7|few|-
TGTGCCAGTAGTATAGGGAGGGGTTTCGGCGAGCAGTACTTC
CASSIGRGFGEQYF
>TRBV18|16|TRBJ1-6|once|TRBD1
TGTGCCAGCTCACCCAGAAGGGACAGGGGGTTGACACCCCTCCACTTT
CASSPRRDRGLTPLHF
>TRBV10-3|16|TRBJ2-7|-|-
TGTGCCATCATGCGCCCCACAGGACGACTCTCCTACGAGCAGTACTTC
CAIMRPTGRLSYEQYF
>TRBV10-2|15|TRBJ1-1|-|-
TGCGCCAGCAGTGTCCCCGCAGGGATGAACACTGAAGCTTTCTTT
CASSVPAGMNTEAFF
>TRBV6-6|12|TRBJ2-5|-|-
TGTGCCAGCAGCCTTGGTGCGGAGACCCAGTACTTC
CASSLGAETQYF
>TRBV19|12|TRBJ2-1|-|TRBD2
TGTGCCAGTAGTACCGGGGGGAATGAGCAGTTCTTC
CASSTGGNEQFF
>TRBV5-5|13|TRBJ2-3|-|-
TGTGCCAGCAGCTTTCCAGGGGAAGATACGCAGTATTTT
CASSFPGEDTQYF
>TRBV7-8|14|TRBJ1-2|-|-
TGTGCCAGCAGCTTAGAAGGGCAGGGGCCGGACTACACCTTC
CASSLEGQGPDYTF
>TRBV5-6|12|TRBJ1-2|-|-
TGTGCCAGCACCAATGGGGCATATGGCTACACCTTC
CASTNGAYGYTF
>TRBV4-3|13|TRBJ2-7|-|-
TGCGCCAGCAGCCGGCGGACTCCGGGCGAGCAGTACTTC
CASSRRTPGEQYF
>TRBV9|15|TRBJ2-1|once|-
TGTGCCAGCAGCGTAGCGCCGAGCTCCTACAATGAGCAGTTCTTC
CASSVAPSSYNEQFF
>TRBV7-2|15|TRBJ1-5|once|TRBD1
TGTGCCAGCAGCTTGGGACAGGGGACCAATCAGCCCCAGCATTTT
CASSLGQGTNQPQHF
>TRBV28|15|TRBJ2-3|-|TRBD1
TGTGCCAGCAGCCCGGACAGGGCAGGCACAGATACGCAGTATTTT
CASSPDRAGTDTQYF
>TRBV5-4|12|TRBJ1-1|few|-
TGTGCCAGCAGCCCCGGGGGGGTAGAAGCTTTCTTT
CASSPGGVEAFF
>TRBV6-5|15|TRBJ1-6|-|-
TGTGCCAGCACCCCTGGGGCAGGTCGCGGTTCACCCCTCCACTTT
CASTPGAGRGSPLHF
>TRBV3-1/TRBV3-2|14|TRBJ2-7|-|-
TGTGCCAGCAGCCCAACGGGACTTCCTTACGAGCAGTACTTC
CASSPTGLPYEQYF
>TRBV19|15|TRBJ2-6|-|-
TGTGCCAGTAGTATGGGCTACTCTGGGGCCAACGTCCTGACTTTC
CASSMGYSGANVLTF
>TRBV19|15|TRBJ2-5|-|TRBD2
TGTGCCAGTAGTATGGGGGGAGGGAACCAAGAGACCCAGTACTTC
CASSMGGGNQETQYF
>TRBV7-9|19|TRBJ1-2|-|TRBD1
TGTGCCAGCAGCTTAGGGAACCGGACGACAGGGATCCTAGTCTATGGCTACACCTTC
CASSLGNRTTGILVYGYTF
>TRBV11-2|15|TRBJ2-3|-|TRBD1
TGTGCCAGCAGCCCCCGGGACAGGGCCGGGGATACGCAGTATTTT
CASSPRDRAGDTQYF
>TRBV5-4|14|TRBJ2-2|-|-
TGTGCCAGCAGCTTGGCCGGGGGGCCCGGGGAGCTGTTTTTT
CASSLAGGPGELFF
>TRBV29-1|12|TRBJ1-2|-|-
TGCAGCGCCAGGGCGGGAAACTATGGCTACACCTTC
CSARAGNYGYTF
>TRBV9|16|TRBJ2-1|-|TRBD2
TGTGCCAGCAGCGTAGATGGTAGCGGGAGGGCAGGGGAGCAGTTCTTC
CASSVDGSGRAGEQFF
>TRBV2|16|TRBJ1-5|-|TRBD1
TGTGCCAGCAGTGAGGTTGGGGCGACAGGGGTCCAGCCCCAGCATTTT
CASSEVGATGVQPQHF
>TRBV9|16|TRBJ2-1|-|TRBD1
TGTGCCAGCAGCGTAGTTGGGACAGGGGTTCCGAATGAGCAGTTCTTC
CASSVVGTGVPNEQFF
>TRBV11-1|15|TRBJ2-2|once|-
TGTGCCAGCAGCCCTCGGGTAGTCAACACCGGGGAGCTGTTTTTT
CASSPRVVNTGELFF
>TRBV27|14|TRBJ2-7|-|-
TGTGCCAGCAGTTTCGGGGACATCTCCTACGAGCAGTACTTC
CASSFGDISYEQYF
>TRBV19|12|TRBJ1-1|-|-
TGTGCCAGTACCCTGGGGGCAGGGCAAGCTTTCTTT
CASTLGAGQAFF
>TRBV29-1|12|TRBJ1-2|-|TRBD1
TGCAGCGTTGTATTCGCAGGGGGTGGCTACACCTTC
CSVVFAGGGYTF
>TRBV9|16|TRBJ1-3|-|TRBD1
TGTGCCAGCAGCGTAGACCCCCGGCAGGGGGCGAACACCATATATTTT
CASSVDPRQGANTIYF
>TRBV10-3|16|TRBJ2-2|-|TRBD2
TGTGCCGCGAGCGGGACTAGCGGCTTAAACACCGGGGAGCTGTTTTTT
CAASGTSGLNTGELFF
>TRBV5-1|14|TRBJ2-2|few|-
TGCGCCAGCAGCACGGGACAATACACCGGGGAGCTGTTTTTT
CASSTGQYTGELFF